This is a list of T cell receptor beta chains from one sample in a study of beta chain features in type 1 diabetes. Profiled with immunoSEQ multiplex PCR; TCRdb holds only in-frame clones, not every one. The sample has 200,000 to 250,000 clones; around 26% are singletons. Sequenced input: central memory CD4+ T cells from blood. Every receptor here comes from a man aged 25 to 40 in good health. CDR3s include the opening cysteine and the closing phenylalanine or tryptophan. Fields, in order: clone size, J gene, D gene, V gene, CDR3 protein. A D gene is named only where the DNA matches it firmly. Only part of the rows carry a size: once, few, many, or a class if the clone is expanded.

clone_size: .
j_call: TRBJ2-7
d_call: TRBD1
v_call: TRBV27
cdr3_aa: CASSFMGQGGEQYF

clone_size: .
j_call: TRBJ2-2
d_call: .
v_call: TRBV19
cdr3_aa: CASSSRRDTGELFF

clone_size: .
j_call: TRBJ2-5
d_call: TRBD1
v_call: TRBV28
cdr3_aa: CASSLRTGGMETQYF

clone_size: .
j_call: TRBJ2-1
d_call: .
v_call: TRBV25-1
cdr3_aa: CASSIGNEQFF

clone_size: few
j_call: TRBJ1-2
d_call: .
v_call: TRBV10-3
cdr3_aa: CAISELGEDGYTF

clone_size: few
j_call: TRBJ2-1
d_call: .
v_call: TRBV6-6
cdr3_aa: CASSYTQGGEQFF

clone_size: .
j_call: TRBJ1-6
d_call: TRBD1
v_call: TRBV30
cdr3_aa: CAWSLPGQGNSPLHF

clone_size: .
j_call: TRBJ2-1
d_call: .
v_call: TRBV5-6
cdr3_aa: CASRRTSYEQFF

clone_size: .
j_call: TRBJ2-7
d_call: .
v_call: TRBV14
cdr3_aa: CASSQVQGRNEQYF

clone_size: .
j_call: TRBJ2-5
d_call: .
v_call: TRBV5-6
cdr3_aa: CASSLARGTQYF

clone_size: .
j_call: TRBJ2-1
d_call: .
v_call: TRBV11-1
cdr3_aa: CASTLESSYNEQFF

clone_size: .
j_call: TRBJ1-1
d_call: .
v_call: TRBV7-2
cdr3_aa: CASSLAGATNTEAFF

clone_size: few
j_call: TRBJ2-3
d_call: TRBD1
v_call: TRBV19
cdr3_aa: CASTGQGALDTQYF

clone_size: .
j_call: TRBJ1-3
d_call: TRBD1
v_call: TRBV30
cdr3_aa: CAWSMTGDGNTIYF

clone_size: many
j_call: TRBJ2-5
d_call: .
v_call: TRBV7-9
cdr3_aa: CASSLDTQETQYF

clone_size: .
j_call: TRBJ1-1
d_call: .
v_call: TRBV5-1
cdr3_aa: CASSLGLGQANTEAFF

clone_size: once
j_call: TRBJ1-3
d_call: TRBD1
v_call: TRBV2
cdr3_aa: CASSELGQGSGNTIYF

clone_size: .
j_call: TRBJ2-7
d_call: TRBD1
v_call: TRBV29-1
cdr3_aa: CSVQSTGGGEQYF

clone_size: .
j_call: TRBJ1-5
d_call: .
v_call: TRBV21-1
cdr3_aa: CAREQSGRVSNQPQHF

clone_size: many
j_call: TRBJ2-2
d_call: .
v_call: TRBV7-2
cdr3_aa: CASNYGANTGELFF

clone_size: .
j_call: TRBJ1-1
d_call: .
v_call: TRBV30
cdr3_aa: CAWSLKTDFTEAFF

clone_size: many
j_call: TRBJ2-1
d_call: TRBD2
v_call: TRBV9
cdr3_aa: CASSPRAGLASTEQFF

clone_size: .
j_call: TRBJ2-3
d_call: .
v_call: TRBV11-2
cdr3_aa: CASSTRGGDTQYF

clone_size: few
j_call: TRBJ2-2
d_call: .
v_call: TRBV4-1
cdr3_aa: CASSTGPRNTGELFF

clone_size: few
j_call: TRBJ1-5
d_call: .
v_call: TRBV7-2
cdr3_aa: CASSLVDNQPQHF

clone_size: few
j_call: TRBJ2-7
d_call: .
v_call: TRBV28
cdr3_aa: CASSGGGDYEQYF

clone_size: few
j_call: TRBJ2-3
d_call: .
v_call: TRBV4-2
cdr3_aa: CASGGELGDTQYF

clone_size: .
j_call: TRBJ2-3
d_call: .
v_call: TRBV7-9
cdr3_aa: CASSSFQDTQYF

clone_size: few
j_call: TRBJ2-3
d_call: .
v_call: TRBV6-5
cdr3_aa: CASSRARNADTQYF

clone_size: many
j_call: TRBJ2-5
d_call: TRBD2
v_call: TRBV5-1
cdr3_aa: CASSKTSAGETQYF

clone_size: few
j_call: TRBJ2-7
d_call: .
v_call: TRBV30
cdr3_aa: CAWSWGQIYEQYF

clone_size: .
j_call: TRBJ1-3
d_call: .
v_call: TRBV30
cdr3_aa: CAWSVLAISGNTIYF

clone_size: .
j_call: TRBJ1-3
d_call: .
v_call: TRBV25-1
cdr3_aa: CASTGGFGNTIYF

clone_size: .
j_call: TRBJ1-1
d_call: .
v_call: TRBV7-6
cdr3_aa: CASSSLTQDTEAFF

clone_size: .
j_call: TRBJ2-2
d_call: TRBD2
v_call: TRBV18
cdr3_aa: CASSPPWVSGSTGELFF

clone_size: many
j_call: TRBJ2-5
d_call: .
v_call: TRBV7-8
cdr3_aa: CASSLRVRSGETQYF

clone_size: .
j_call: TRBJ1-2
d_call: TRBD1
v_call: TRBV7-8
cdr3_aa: CASSLLPGQGSNYGYTF

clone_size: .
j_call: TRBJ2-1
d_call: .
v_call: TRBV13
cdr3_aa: CASSLGLNNEQFF

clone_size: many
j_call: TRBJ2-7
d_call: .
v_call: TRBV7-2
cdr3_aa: CASSLENTGKQYF

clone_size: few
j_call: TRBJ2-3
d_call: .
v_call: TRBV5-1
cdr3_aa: CASSSGGISTDTQYF

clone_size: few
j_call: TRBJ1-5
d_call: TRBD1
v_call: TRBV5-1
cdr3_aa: CASSPQGQSNQPQHF